This entry is about one T cell receptor beta chain. Antigen unknown. Other DNA sequences in this sample translate to the same CDR3. This sample was included in a study of T cell responses to AZD1222 COVID-19 vaccine. Clones were read by immunoSEQ multiplex PCR, and TCRdb kept only the in-frame ones, dropping some. The table shows under 200,000 clones, with over 75% occurring only once. Study-wide points: In the spike-specific TCR repertoire, nearly half reportedly target unmutated variant regions. At study baseline, merely five or six AZD1222 recipients were seropositive. The donor group comprised mostly white British people and more females; the analysis possibly underestimated clonal diversity. The peak T cell response came first, and repertoires were sampled only after it.

The V end was cut by 0 bases, the J end by 4 bases, with 5 bases between. CDR1 is SGHRS and CDR2 is YFSETQ in the germline V gene. The CDR3 spans 12 residues. This sequence was found in an adult in good health. The genes are TRBV5-1 and TRBJ2-7, with unresolved D. This specimen consisted of peripheral blood, obtained on day 0 of AZD1222 vaccination. CDR3 residues: CASSLDGYEQYF. DNA for the CDR3: TGCGCCAGCAGCTTGGATGGATACGAGCAGTACTTC.